Reported below is one T cell receptor (beta chain). Its antigen remains unidentified. No per-base quality is available; no much larger clone lies one base away. CDR1 is given as SGHDT and CDR2 as YYEEEE, both from the germline V gene. Taken from cysteine to phenylalanine, the CDR3 has 16 residues. Just CDR3 DNA is preserved here, 48 bases in frame from base 1. The V end gives up 1 base and the J end 3 bases, leaving 2 bases in the junction not matched to a gene. The data derive from a study of PD-L1 blockade in urothelial cancer (dated by TCRdb to 2015 to 2018). With respect to the entire study: All patients started therapy around 2014 and received atezolizumab 1,200 mg intravenously every 3 weeks. Twenty-five of 29 patients were males with bladder-origin urothelial cancer, and about 60% of the 29 reported a prior smoking history. An ECOG performance status of 0 or 1 was recorded for the patients, and 0 to 3 prior chemotherapy regimens had been received by the patients. Blood samples were analyzed 3 weeks after the start of treatment (second dose) and 6 weeks after the start of treatment. Blood samples gave a median of approximately 150,000 T cells and approximately 80,000 unique TCRs, with a median clonality of about 0.078. An exploratory multi-omic analysis was conducted of the somatic, immune and clinical correlates of response to PD-L1 blockade with atezolizumab in urothelial cancer. Pretreatment tumor samples, along with matched peripheral blood collected serially before and after atezolizumab treatment, underwent TCR sequencing. Progression-free survival longer than 6 months counted as durable clinical benefit, and TCR features were additionally tested against both progression-free and overall survival. Whole exome sequencing and RNA sequencing of pretreatment tumors were performed alongside TCR sequencing in the same patients. Nine patients reached durable clinical benefit, while 15 to 20 patients did not. Pretreatment blood TCR-seq was available for nearly 30 patients, at least one posttreatment blood collection was obtained for about 24 patients, and tumor TCR-seq was available for about 24 patients. On the study overall, not on this receptor specifically: Greater expansion of tumor-associated TCR clones in peripheral blood 3 weeks after the start of treatment was observed in patients with durable benefit (n ≈ 22, p = 0.022). Because the sample size was small (n of about 29) and many exploratory analyses were performed, the results are intended to be hypothesis-generating. A pretreatment peripheral blood TCR clonality below the median was linked to improved progression-free and overall survival.

To estimate absolute template abundance from read counts, synthetic TCR analog templates were spiked into each PCR. TCRbeta CDR3 regions were amplified from genomic DNA with bias-controlled V and J gene primers using the immunoSEQ assay. Sequencing of rearranged TCRbeta segments was done at approximately 20X coverage. In the original analysis: Sequencing errors were corrected by clustering, and CDR3s were annotated against IMGT so that V, D and J genes could be assigned. Out-of-frame and stop-codon sequences were excluded, and only productive TCRbeta rearrangements were used in downstream analyses. To compute clonality, Shannon entropy was normalized by the log of the number of unique productive sequences and then subtracted from one. Fisher's exact test with Benjamini-Hochberg correction, using a cutoff of adjusted p below 0.01, was how clones that differed between time points or between blood and tumor were identified. In its TCRdb copy, this immuneACCESS table keeps in-frame sequences only and misses some clones. Where compared with another copy, unresolved V genes explain less than half of these, and the others have no known cause. The D gene and trimming were derived from the DNA, and the V and J assignments and clone size from that table. This sample gives over 100,000 clones in total; approximately 90% of them show up just once. Around 4% of the sample comes from the top ten.

In light of the paper, this sample's time point label describes: peripheral blood 6 weeks after treatment start. The cohort comprised 25 to 30 patients with locally advanced or metastatic urothelial carcinoma treated at Memorial Sloan Kettering on a trial protocol. Peripheral blood mononuclear cells were collected pretreatment and during treatment, at between 1 and 8 total time points per patient. The Qiagen DNeasy Blood extraction kit was used to purify genomic DNA from total PBMCs and from tumor samples. PBMCs were collected pretreatment and during treatment, and were isolated and stored as previously described.

Here the chain combines TRBV5-6 and TRBJ2-1, and TRBD2 aligns with 12 junction nucleotides. The sequencing used PBMCs, collected around atezolizumab (anti-PD-L1) treatment. This receptor was taken from a man aged 60 to 75 with urothelial cancer. CDR3 protein: CASSLLGLAGYNEQFF. The nucleotides are TGTGCCAGCAGCTTGCTGGGACTAGCGGGCTACAATGAGCAGTTCTTC.